This TCR beta chain was sequenced for a study of cytomegalovirus exposure and HLA in healthy donors. Regarding the study as a whole: Under in vitro conditions, a few CMV-associated chains were confirmed as specific for CMV antigens. Reportedly, cytomegalovirus status was diagnosed with high sensitivity and specificity. Subsequent analysis revealed that first-cohort TCR clusters tended to co-occur in the approximately 120 validation repertoires.

Profiled with immunoSEQ multiplex PCR; TCRdb holds only in-frame clones, not every one. The data contain some 180,000 clones, about 89% of them singletons. From germline, CDR1 is SQVTM and CDR2 ANQGSEA. There are 16 residues in the CDR3. V lost 2 bases and J lost 0; bases outside the gene matches: 8. A remark on this clone: The antigen is not known.

The rearrangement uses TRBV29-1 and TRBJ2-7, with TRBD1 matching over 9 bases. This sequence was found in a man aged 25 to 40 in good health and CMV-seropositive. Source material: PBMCs. The CDR3 here is CSVETPTGGYSYEQYF. For the CDR3, the DNA is TGCAGCGTTGAAACTCCTACAGGGGGCTACTCCTACGAGCAGTACTTC.